The sequence of this T cell receptor (beta chain) was determined in a study of cytomegalovirus exposure and HLA in healthy donors. Turning to the study itself: For the roughly 400 genotyped donors, roughly 80% fell within the Caucasian-associated ancestry cluster.

CDR1 is SNHLY, CDR2 FYNNEI, per germline. V lost 6 bases and J lost 6; bases outside the gene matches: 10. The CDR3 is made up of 15 amino acids. Findings and limits, study-wide: The only immune exposure information that was available was CMV serostatus. Presence/absence analyses treated sequencing depth as roughly uniform across donors. A link between a missense DCLRE1C variant and TCR beta V- and J-gene trimming emerged from a later analysis.

With regard to this clone: No antigen is known for it.

In the PCR, 60 Vbeta and 13 Jbeta primers were used. Only in-frame clones appear in the TCRdb table, and some are missing; sequencing was by immunoSEQ multiplex PCR. The sample lists around 140,000 clones; 78% were seen once. This sequence joins TRBV2 and TRBJ1-2; 10 nucleotides line up with TRBD1. This receptor was obtained from a female donor in good health and CMV-seronegative. The sequenced material came from PBMCs. CDR3 residues: CASRGPPGTGDGYTF. The CDR3 DNA sequence: TGTGCCAGCAGGGGACCTCCCGGGACAGGGGATGGCTACACCTTC.